Described below is a single TCR beta chain sequence and its context. The sample is drawn from a study of blood T cells in healthy people across ages. Per sample, extraction of total RNA gave at least 5.5 micrograms in every case. Per the germline V gene, CDR1 is GTSNPN and CDR2 is SVGIG (reference sequence). This CDR3 is built from 15 residues. V lost 1 base to trimming and J lost 4 bases; unmatched junction nucleotides: 1. Then a second PCR, running roughly 7 to 11 cycles, was carried out with a sample-barcoded 5' primer and a J-beta primer mix. TCRdb recomputed calls from the 5' RACE reads with MiXCR, one row per CDR3 protein. The sample contains more than 1,400,000 distinct CDR3 sequences, about 43% of which appear only once.

Sequenced input: blood. This chain uses TRBV30 with TRBJ2-3; 14 positions agree with TRBD2. The source is a woman aged 18-35 years in good health. The CDR3 loop reads CAWSAGLAGADTQYF. The CDR3 DNA reads as TGTGCCTGGAGTGCGGGACTAGCGGGAGCAGATACGCAGTATTTT.